The source of this T cell receptor beta chain is a study of blood T cell repertoires in COVID-19. Some clones are missing from TCRdb's copy, which holds only in-frame ones; the method was immunoSEQ multiplex PCR. The sample holds about 200,000 clones, 80% to 85% seen once. Germline V lookup: CDR1 LNHDA, CDR2 SQIVND (reference sequence). The ends lost 1 base at V and 5 bases at J; junction bases unmatched: 4. The CDR3 covers 15 residues. This sequence joins TRBV19 and TRBJ1-1; TRBD1 aligns across 10 bases. Sequenced sample: PBMCs or T cells enriched from blood (not recorded which). The TCR originated in a man aged 40-55 years who had recovered from COVID-19. The CDR3 DNA follows: TGTGCCAGTAGTATAGGACAGGGGGCGAGAACTGAAGCTTTCTTT. This gives the protein CASSIGQGARTEAFF.